This TCR beta chain was identified during a study of blood T cells in healthy people across ages. With a J-beta primer mix and a sample-barcoded 5' primer, a second PCR ran about 7 to 12 cycles. TCRdb re-called the 5' RACE reads through MiXCR, storing one row per CDR3 protein. The sample shows 700,000 or so distinct CDR3 sequences, 20% to 25% of them seen only once. Germline loops: CDR1 SGHRS, CDR2 YFSETQ. This CDR3 is 15 amino acids long. V lost 0 bases to trimming and J lost 5 bases; unmatched junction nucleotides: 5. The chain carries TRBV5-1 and TRBJ1-5; TRBD1 matches 7 bases. The source material was blood. The TCR was taken from a man in his 70s in good health. The CDR3 coding sequence is TGCGCCAGCAGCTTGGGCGGGACAGAAGATCAGCCCCAGCATTTT. It translates to CASSLGGTEDQPQHF.